Shown below are 3 T cell receptor beta chains from a single sample sequenced in a study of Ad26.COV2.S vaccination and SARS-CoV-2 variants (dated by TCRdb to the early 2020s). The treatment or condition label here, explained by the study, means: 15 to 20 received Ad26.COV2.S at low or high dose, single or two shots; five or six received placebo; per-sample allocation not given. For vaccine and placebo recipients, repertoires were sequenced using samples collected on day 63 after the first injection. The library was built by means of the immunoSEQ multiplex PCR assay. TCRdb took over this immuneACCESS table, retaining in-frame rearrangements with V and J assigned. Such tables are incomplete; in checked studies, under half of the missing clones stem from an unresolved V gene, and the remainder is unexplained. Here the sample has roughly 700,000 clones; roughly nine tenths occur a single time. The ten largest clones add up to approximately 1.5% of the sample.

The material sequenced was peripheral blood, taken in a trial of Ad26.COV2.S vaccine versus placebo. The receptors here all came from a person between 18 and 60 years old who received the Ad26.COV2.S COVID-19 vaccine or a placebo.

J is TRBJ2-2 and V is TRBV15; a possible D gene is TRBD1 (6 bases). The CDR3 length is 16 residues. The germline V and J ends were trimmed by 0 bases and 1 base, with 9 bases remaining between them. Germline-derived CDR1 and CDR2 are LNHNV and YYDKDF (reference sequence). The CDR3 bases are TGTGCCACCAGCAGAGACGCACAGGGGAACACCGGGGAGCTGTTTTTT. It encodes CATSRDAQGNTGELFF.

The gene calls are TRBV10-3 and TRBJ1-1, with TRBD1 as a possible D gene (5 bases). V dropped 6 bases and J dropped 1 base, with 6 bases sitting between them. This CDR3 has 12 amino acids. The V gene's germline CDR1 is ENHRY and CDR2 SYGVKD. CDR3 DNA: TGTGCCATCAGGACAGAGAACACTGAAGCTTTCTTT. This translates into CAIRTENTEAFF.

The V gene is TRBV5-1, the J gene TRBJ2-7, with D perhaps TRBD1 or TRBD2 (6 bases each). The germline V and J ends were trimmed by 6 bases and 2 bases, with 9 bases remaining between them. CDR1 is SGHRS and CDR2 is YFSETQ in the germline V gene. The CDR3 extends over 12 amino acids. The chain's CDR3 is CASKGGPYEQYF. The DNA of the CDR3 is TGCGCCAGCAAGGGGGGTCCCTACGAGCAGTACTTC.